This T cell receptor (beta chain) was sequenced during a study of blood T cell repertoires in COVID-19 (TCRdb year 2020). At the level of the whole study: Collaborator samples came from the United States, Italy and Spain and covered acute and convalescent phases of COVID-19. The material from the prospective study consisted of cDNA or gDNA derived from T cells, B-cell-depleted T cells, or PBMCs. Subjects who had been exposed to COVID-19, were actively infected with it, or had recovered from it provided the deeply sampled blood TCRbeta repertoires that made up the dataset. A freely available public database, intended as a resource for researchers studying the immune response to SARS-CoV-2, is where the repertoires were released. The samples were drawn from two sources: the first 160 participants of the ongoing ImmuneRACE study, and 1,200 or so subjects contributed by 6 global collaborators. A de-identified subject ID, COVID-19 status, age in years and sex were almost always included in the sample metadata. HLA class I and class II types, where available, came from metadata supplied by the sample provider rather than from assay-based typing. The full study reports these points: Clinical and demographic metadata were provided uncurated, with the amount varying by source and participant.

TCRbeta CDR3 regions were amplified from genomic DNA by means of the immunoSEQ Assay, a bias-controlled multiplex PCR. As for how the authors treated the data: The number of nucleated cells in each sample was estimated by amplification of reference gene primers within the assay. To quantify the absolute abundance of each unique TCRbeta CDR3 rearrangement, sequence reads were collapsed and filtered. For each sample, productive Simpson clonality was calculated as the square root of Simpson's diversity index across productive rearrangements. The immuneACCESS repertoire file appears here via TCRdb, limited to in-frame rearrangements. These files lack a portion of the clones; in checked studies, under half of the deficit traces to unresolved V genes, and the cause of the others is not known. V and J calls and clone size come straight from that table; D and trimming were deduced from the DNA. This sample gives around 120,000 clones in total; approximately 82% of them show up just once. 5.5% to 6% of the sample is taken by the ten largest.

On this clone: The target of this receptor is not known. No qualities accompany the bases; no much larger clone lies one base away.

Each collaborating institution followed its own protocols to collect whole blood in K2EDTA tubes. For TCRbeta analysis, collaborator samples were shipped as frozen whole blood, as isolated PBMCs, or as DNA extracted from either sample type. This sequence originates from a man at least 80 years old with active or convalescent COVID-19. The sample was peripheral blood.

The nucleotide sequence reads as follows: TGTGCCACCAGCAGCCTAACTAATTCACCCCTCCACTTT. This encodes CATSSLTNSPLHF. The chain uses TRBV15 and TRBJ1-6, with no confident D gene call. V is shortened by 3 bases, J by 6 bases, and the region joining them spans 6 bases. The CDR1 and CDR2 encoded by the germline V gene (reference sequence) are LNHNV and YYDKDF. The CDR3 measures 13 amino acids from cysteine to phenylalanine. Just CDR3 DNA is preserved here, 39 bases in frame from base 1.